Listed below are T cell receptor beta chains from one sample, sequenced in a study of T cells in Graves' hyperthyroidism and ophthalmopathy. Each CDR3 protein gets one entry after TCRdb re-called the multiplex PCR reads with MiXCR. Among roughly 380,000 distinct CDR3 sequences listed, roughly 19% were seen once. Sequences were obtained from blood. The receptors derive from a woman aged 18-30 years with Graves' hyperthyroidism. Each CDR3 is given with its conserved first and last residue. The D gene is left open where the match is weak. A row's size may be missing; if present it is once, few, many or a size class.

v_call	d_call	j_call	clone_size	cdr3_nt	cdr3_aa
TRBV24-1	-	TRBJ1-1	many	TGTGCCACCAGTGACGCCGGGACACTAGAAGCTTTCTTT	CATSDAGTLEAFF
TRBV11-2	TRBD2	TRBJ2-7	many	TGTGCCAGCAGCTTAGGGGAGGGTTGGGAGCAGTACTTC	CASSLGEGWEQYF
TRBV12-3/TRBV12-4	TRBD2	TRBJ2-5	many	TGTGCCAGCAGTCCAGGGACTAGCGAAGAGACCCAGTACTTC	CASSPGTSEETQYF
TRBV12-3/TRBV12-4	TRBD1	TRBJ1-2	-	TGTGCCAGCAGTTCCATTCGGGACAGGGAGCATGGCTACACCTTC	CASSSIRDREHGYTF
TRBV6-4	-	TRBJ2-2	many	TGTGCCAGCAGTGAACCGGCAGGGGCCGGGGAGCTGTTTTTT	CASSEPAGAGELFF
TRBV12-3/TRBV12-4	TRBD1	TRBJ2-7	many	TGTGCCAGCAGCTTTCCCGGACAGGCCTACGAGCAGTACTTC	CASSFPGQAYEQYF
TRBV7-8	-	TRBJ2-2	many	TGTGCCAGCAGCCGGACAATCCAGGACACCGGGGAGCTGTTTTTT	CASSRTIQDTGELFF
TRBV6-5	-	TRBJ1-5	many	TGTGCCAGCAGACAGGGAGTCGGTCGGCCCCAGCATTTT	CASRQGVGRPQHF
TRBV5-6	-	TRBJ1-2	many	TGTGCCAGCAGCTTGAGTGGGGGCGCGTTGTATGGCTACACCTTC	CASSLSGGALYGYTF
TRBV19	-	TRBJ2-2	many	TGTGCCAGTAGTAACGAGCCCGCGAACACCGGGGAGCTGTTTTTT	CASSNEPANTGELFF
TRBV9	-	TRBJ2-6	many	TGTGCCAGCAGCGTAAACAGGGTCTCTGGGGCCAACGTCCTGACTTTC	CASSVNRVSGANVLTF
TRBV20-1	-	TRBJ2-2	many	TGCAGTGCTAGAGCGGTACAGGGTCCCGGGGAGCTGTTTTTT	CSARAVQGPGELFF
TRBV6-1	TRBD2	TRBJ2-1	once	TGTGCCAGCACCGAGATGGGGGGGGGCTCCTACAATGAGCAGTTCTTC	CASTEMGGGSYNEQFF
TRBV10-3	TRBD1	TRBJ2-7	-	TGTGCCATCAGTGGGGACACAGGGGCTAGTCCGGTCGAGCAGTACTTC	CAISGDTGASPVEQYF
TRBV24-1	-	TRBJ2-5	many	TGTGCCACCAGTGATTTTCCCAGTGAGACCCAGTACTTC	CATSDFPSETQYF
TRBV20-1	TRBD2	TRBJ2-5	-	TGCAGTGCCCCGGGACTAGCGGAAGGGACCCAGTACTTC	CSAPGLAEGTQYF
TRBV20-1	TRBD2	TRBJ2-2	many	TGCAGTGCTAGAGATCGGGCTAGCGGGGAGGTCGGGGAGCTGTTTTTT	CSARDRASGEVGELFF
TRBV6-5	-	TRBJ2-2	many	TGTGCCAGCAGTTCGGCGGGGGCGAGCGGGGAGCTGTTTTTT	CASSSAGASGELFF
TRBV19	TRBD1	TRBJ1-6	few	TGTGCCAGTAGAAAAAGGCGGACAGGGGGGGAGTCACCCCTCCACTTT	CASRKRRTGGESPLHF
TRBV12-3/TRBV12-4	TRBD2	TRBJ2-7	once	TGTGCCAGCAGTTCTAGCGGGAGGATTAATTCCTACGAGCAGTACTTC	CASSSSGRINSYEQYF
TRBV5-1	-	TRBJ2-7	few	TGCGCCAGCAGCCCGAGGAGTACCTACGAGCAGTACTTC	CASSPRSTYEQYF
TRBV28	-	TRBJ1-1	many	TGTGCCAGCAGACGGCCGAACACTGAAGCTTTCTTT	CASRRPNTEAFF
TRBV12-3/TRBV12-4	-	TRBJ2-5	-	TGTGCCAGCAGTCCTACAGGGGGGGCAGGGACCCAGTACTTC	CASSPTGGAGTQYF
TRBV6-1	-	TRBJ2-7	few	TGTGCCAGCAGTGAAGGGGCGGCGCCGAGCTCCTACGAGCAGTACTTC	CASSEGAAPSSYEQYF
TRBV7-6	-	TRBJ2-5	many	TGTGCCAGCAGCCGTCGAGGGACCCAGTACTTC	CASSRRGTQYF
TRBV27	-	TRBJ1-1	many	TGTGCCAGCAGTCCTGGACCTCGGAACACTGAAGCTTTCTTT	CASSPGPRNTEAFF
TRBV2	-	TRBJ1-2	many	TGTGCCAGCAGTGAGGGCTCTGCTTCCTATGGCTACACCTTC	CASSEGSASYGYTF
TRBV7-9	-	TRBJ1-1	many	TGTGCCAGCAGCTTAGAATGGGGGTGGAACACTGAAGCTTTCTTT	CASSLEWGWNTEAFF
TRBV18	-	TRBJ1-3	-	TGTGCCAGCTCACCAAACAGGGCCTTCTCTGGAAACACCATATATTTT	CASSPNRAFSGNTIYF
TRBV19	TRBD2	TRBJ2-4	many	TGTGCCAGTAGTAAGACTAGCGGCCTAGCCAAAAACATTCAGTACTTC	CASSKTSGLAKNIQYF
TRBV28	-	TRBJ2-2	few	TGTGCCAGCAGTTCCGCCTCCTCCGGGGAGCTGTTTTTT	CASSSASSGELFF
TRBV6-1	TRBD1	TRBJ1-1	many	TGTGCCAGCAGTGAAAGACAGGGACCATCAGCTTTCTTT	CASSERQGPSAFF
TRBV5-1	-	TRBJ1-1	many	TGCGCCAGCAACTTGGATCGGGGGGCAATGAACACTGAAGCTTTCTTT	CASNLDRGAMNTEAFF
TRBV5-1	-	TRBJ1-1	many	TGCGCCAGCATCGAAAGGGTCCCTGAAGCTTTCTTT	CASIERVPEAFF
TRBV12-3/TRBV12-4	TRBD1	TRBJ2-5	-	TGTGCCAGCAGTTACAGACAGGGTAGAGGGGAGACCCAGTACTTC	CASSYRQGRGETQYF
TRBV5-1	-	TRBJ1-1	many	TGCGCCAGCAGCTTGGCCGGGAGTGGGTTGGGCACTGAAGCTTTCTTT	CASSLAGSGLGTEAFF
TRBV6-5	-	TRBJ2-7	-	TGTGCCAGCAGTTACGGGGTTGTCGGAGGCGAGCAGTACTTC	CASSYGVVGGEQYF
TRBV10-1	-	TRBJ2-2	many	TGCGCCAGCAGTGAGTCGCACGGGGAGCTGTTTTTT	CASSESHGELFF
TRBV20-1	-	TRBJ1-1	many	TGCAGTGCTCGGTACGGGATTTCCACTGAAGCTTTCTTT	CSARYGISTEAFF
TRBV12-3/TRBV12-4	TRBD1	TRBJ2-7	-	TGTGCCAGCAGTTTGGGACAGGGGTTTTTGGGTTACGAGCAGTACTTC	CASSLGQGFLGYEQYF
TRBV28	-	TRBJ1-1	many	TGTGCCAGCAGGCCCTACCTTCAGGTGAACACTGAAGCTTTCTTT	CASRPYLQVNTEAFF
TRBV20-1	TRBD2	TRBJ2-2	few	TGCAGTGCTAGAGGTCGGCGGGGGGACACCGGGGAGCTGTTTTTT	CSARGRRGDTGELFF
TRBV6-1	-	TRBJ1-5	many	TGTGCCAGCAGTGAGGGCCGGGGACACCCAGCTTATAGCAATCAGCCCCAGCATTTT	CASSEGRGHPAYSNQPQHF
TRBV12-3/TRBV12-4	-	TRBJ1-1	many	TGTGCCAGCAGTGCCGTTTACACTGAAGCTTTCTTT	CASSAVYTEAFF
TRBV29-1	-	TRBJ1-5	many	TGCAGCGCCGCAGTAAATAGCAATCAGCCCCAGCATTTT	CSAAVNSNQPQHF
TRBV12-3/TRBV12-4	-	TRBJ2-4	-	TGTGCCAGCAGTTTATCGGGCGTCGACATTCAGTACTTC	CASSLSGVDIQYF
TRBV4-2	-	TRBJ2-7	many	TGTGCCAGCAGCCAAGAGCGCGAGCGGTCCTACGAGCAGTACTTC	CASSQERERSYEQYF
TRBV20-1	TRBD2	TRBJ2-5	many	TGCAGTGCTAGATCCTTAGCGGGGGCCCAAGGGGAGACCCAGTACTTC	CSARSLAGAQGETQYF
TRBV6-5	-	TRBJ1-2	many	TGTGCCAGCAGACCTGGCCGGGGTAATGGCTACACCTTC	CASRPGRGNGYTF
TRBV27	TRBD1	TRBJ1-2	-	TGTGCCAGCAGTTTATCCGGGACAGGTGACGATGGCTACACCTTC	CASSLSGTGDDGYTF
TRBV20-1	TRBD1	TRBJ2-7	many	TGCAGTGCTAGGGGGCCCCTCGGGACAGGAGACTACGAGCAGTACTTC	CSARGPLGTGDYEQYF
TRBV19	TRBD1	TRBJ1-1	many	TGTGCCACCTCGGATAGGGCAGGGGGCGCCGGGGACACTGAAGCTTTCTTT	CATSDRAGGAGDTEAFF